The following is a TCR beta chain sequence with its context. These data belong to a study of cytomegalovirus exposure and HLA in healthy donors. The CDR3 is 14 residues long. Per the germline V gene, CDR1 is SGHVS and CDR2 is FNYEAQ. With 1 base removed from V and 6 bases from J, the gap between germline ends came to 13 bases. This PCR relied on a set of 60 Vbeta primers and 13 Jbeta primers. Only in-frame clones appear in the TCRdb table, and some are missing; sequencing was by immunoSEQ multiplex PCR. Counted here are about 130,000 clones, around three quarters occurring once; the ten biggest clones make up 5% to 6%.

What was sequenced was PBMCs. The sequence was collected from a man aged 25 to 45 in good health and CMV-seronegative. The rearrangement links TRBV7-6 to TRBJ2-7; possibly TRBD1 for D (5 bases). CDR3 DNA: TGTGCCAGCAGCTTAGTTATCTCAGGGCTCGAGCAGTACTTC. This gives the protein CASSLVISGLEQYF.